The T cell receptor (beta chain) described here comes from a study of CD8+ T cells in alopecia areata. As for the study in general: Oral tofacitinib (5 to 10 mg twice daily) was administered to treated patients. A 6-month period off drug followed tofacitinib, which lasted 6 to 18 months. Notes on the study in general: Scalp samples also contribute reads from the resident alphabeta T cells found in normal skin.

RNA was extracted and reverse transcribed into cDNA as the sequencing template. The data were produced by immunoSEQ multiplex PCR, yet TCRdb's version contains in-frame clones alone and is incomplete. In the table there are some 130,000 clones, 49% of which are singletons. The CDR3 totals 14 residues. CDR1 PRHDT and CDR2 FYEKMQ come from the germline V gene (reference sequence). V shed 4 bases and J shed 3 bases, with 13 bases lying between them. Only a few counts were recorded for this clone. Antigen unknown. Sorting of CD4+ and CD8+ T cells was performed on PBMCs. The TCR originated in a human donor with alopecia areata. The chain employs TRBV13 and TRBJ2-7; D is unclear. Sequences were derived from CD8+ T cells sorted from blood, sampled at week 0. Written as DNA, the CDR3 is TGTGCCAGCAGCTCCGGACGGATTGACTACGAGCAGTACTTC. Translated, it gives CASSSGRIDYEQYF.